Below are 5 T cell receptor beta chains sequenced from a single sample in a study of cytomegalovirus exposure and HLA in healthy donors. In the PCR, 60 Vbeta and 13 Jbeta primers were used. Clones were read by immunoSEQ multiplex PCR, and TCRdb kept only the in-frame ones, dropping some. The sample carries about 160,000 clones, approximately 80% recorded once. Material for sequencing was PBMCs. These receptors were obtained from a young man in good health and CMV-seropositive.

The rearrangement links TRBV7-9 to TRBJ2-7; the match to TRBD1 covers 8 bases. The CDR3 is 15 amino acids. Germline loops: CDR1 SEHNR, CDR2 FQNEAQ (reference sequence). V lost 4 bases to trimming and J lost 2 bases; unmatched junction nucleotides: 7. CDR3 DNA sequence: TGTGCCAGCAGCTCTTGGACAGGGAACGCCTACGAGCAGTACTTC. Translating gives CASSSWTGNAYEQYF.

The chain carries TRBV5-8 and TRBJ1-5; TRBD1 agrees at 7 bases. Germline-derived CDR1 and CDR2 are SGHTS and YDEGEE. V gave up 5 bases and J gave up 6 bases; unmatched junction bases: 8. This CDR3 is built from 14 residues. CDR3 residues: CASRRRGQGQPQHF. As DNA, the CDR3 is TGTGCCAGCAGACGGAGGGGGCAGGGTCAGCCCCAGCATTTT.

This clone was seen just once. The chain has TRBV11-2 and TRBJ2-1, with 11 bases fitting TRBD1. Losses at the gene ends were 4 bases for V and 1 base for J; bases not matched to a gene: 3. Germline V gene sequence: CDR1 SGHAT, CDR2 FQNNGV. The CDR3 loop spans 16 amino acids. As DNA, the CDR3 is TGTGCCAGCAGCTCGGGACAGGGGGAGTCCTACAATGAGCAGTTCTTC. The encoded protein is CASSSGQGESYNEQFF.

The chain joins TRBV10-3 to TRBJ2-5, with 9 bases matching TRBD2. Germline-derived CDR1 and CDR2 are ENHRY and SYGVKD. CDR3 length: 14 amino acids. The trim removed 5 bases at V and 1 base at J, leaving 2 bases unmatched. As DNA, the CDR3 is TGTGCCATCAGTTATAGCGGGGGCCAAGAGACCCAGTACTTC. Translating gives CAISYSGGQETQYF.

This clone came up once. This chain uses TRBV7-3 with TRBJ2-7; 8 nucleotides line up with TRBD1. The CDR3 is 15 amino acids. V lost 6 bases and J lost 4; bases outside the gene matches: 11. Germline CDR1 is SGHTA and CDR2 is FQGTGA. In nucleotides, the CDR3 is TGTGCCAGCAGAGGCTACAGGGGGGAAAGATACGAGCAGTACTTC. As protein: CASRGYRGERYEQYF. The whole variable domain, filled in from reference TRBV7-3 and TRBJ2-7, reads GAGVSQTPSNKVTEKGKYVELRCDPISGHTALYWYRQSLGQGPEFLIYFQGTGAADDSGLPNDRFFAVRPEGSVSTLKIQRTERGDSAVYLCASRGYRGERYEQYFGPGTRLTVT.